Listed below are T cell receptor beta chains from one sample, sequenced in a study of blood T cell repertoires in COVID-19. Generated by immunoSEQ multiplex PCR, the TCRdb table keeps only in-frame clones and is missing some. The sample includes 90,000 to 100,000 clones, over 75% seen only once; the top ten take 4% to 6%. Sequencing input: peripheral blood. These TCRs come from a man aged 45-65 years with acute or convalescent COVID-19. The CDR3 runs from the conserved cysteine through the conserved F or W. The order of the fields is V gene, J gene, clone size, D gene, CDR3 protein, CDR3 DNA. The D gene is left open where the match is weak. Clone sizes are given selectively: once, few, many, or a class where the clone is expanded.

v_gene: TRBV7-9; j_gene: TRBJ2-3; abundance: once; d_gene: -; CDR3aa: CASSSGGDTQYF; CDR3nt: TGTGCCAGCAGCTCAGGAGGGGATACGCAGTATTTT
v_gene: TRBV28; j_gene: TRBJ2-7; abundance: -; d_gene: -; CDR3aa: CASSLRGGEQYF; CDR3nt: TGTGCCAGCAGTTTACGAGGGGGCGAGCAGTACTTC
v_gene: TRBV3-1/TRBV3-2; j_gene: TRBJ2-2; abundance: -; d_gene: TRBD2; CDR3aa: CASRKGAGSGELFF; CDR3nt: TGTGCCAGCAGGAAGGGAGCGGGGTCCGGGGAGCTGTTTTTT
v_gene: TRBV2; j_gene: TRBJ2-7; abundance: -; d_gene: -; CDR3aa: CASSDRDNSYEQYF; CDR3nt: TGTGCCAGCAGTGATCGGGATAACTCCTACGAGCAGTACTTC
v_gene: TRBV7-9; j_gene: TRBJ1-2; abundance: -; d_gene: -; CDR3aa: CASSLELGTKTF; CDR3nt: TGTGCCAGCAGCTTAGAGTTGGGCACGAAGACCTTC
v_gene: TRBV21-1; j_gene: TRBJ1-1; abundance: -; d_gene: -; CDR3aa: CASSPTGASRSNTEAFF; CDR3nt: TGTGCCAGCAGCCCGACAGGGGCTTCACGTTCCAACACTGAAGCTTTCTTT
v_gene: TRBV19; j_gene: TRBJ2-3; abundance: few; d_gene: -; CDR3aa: CASSIIRGTDTQYF; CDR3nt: TGTGCCAGTAGTATAATCAGGGGCACAGATACGCAGTATTTT
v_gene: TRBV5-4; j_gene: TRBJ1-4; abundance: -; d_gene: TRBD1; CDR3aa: CASSSLRTGDDLGKLFF; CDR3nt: TGTGCCAGCAGCTCCCTTAGGACAGGGGACGACTTGGGAAAACTGTTTTTT
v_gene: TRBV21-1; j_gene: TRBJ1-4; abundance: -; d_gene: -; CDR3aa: CASSTSPTANEKLFF; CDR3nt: TGTGCCAGCAGCACCTCCCCAACCGCGAATGAAAAACTGTTTTTT
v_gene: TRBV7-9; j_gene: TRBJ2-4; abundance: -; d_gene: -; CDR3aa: CASTIGAGVNIQYF; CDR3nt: TGTGCCAGCACCATAGGGGCAGGGGTAAACATTCAGTACTTC
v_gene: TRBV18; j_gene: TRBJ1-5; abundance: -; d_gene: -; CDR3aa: CASSPPQRGGAQHF; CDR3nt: TGTGCCAGCTCACCACCGCAAAGGGGAGGTGCCCAGCATTTT
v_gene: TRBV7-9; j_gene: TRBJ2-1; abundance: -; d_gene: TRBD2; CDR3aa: CASSLLAGSLVGSYNEQFF; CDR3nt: TGTGCCAGCAGCTTATTAGCGGGAAGCCTCGTGGGCTCCTACAATGAGCAGTTCTTC
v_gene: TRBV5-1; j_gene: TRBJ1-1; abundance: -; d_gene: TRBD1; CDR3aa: CASSEGAGNTEAFF; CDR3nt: TGCGCCAGCAGCGAGGGGGCGGGGAACACTGAAGCTTTCTTT
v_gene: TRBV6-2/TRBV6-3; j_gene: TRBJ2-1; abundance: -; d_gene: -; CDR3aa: CASSYSAVSYNEQFF; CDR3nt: TGTGCCAGCAGTTACTCGGCTGTCTCCTACAATGAGCAGTTCTTC
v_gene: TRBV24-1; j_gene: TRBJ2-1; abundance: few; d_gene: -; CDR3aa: CATSAKGGQVHEQFF; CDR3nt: TGTGCCACCAGTGCGAAGGGAGGTCAAGTCCATGAGCAGTTCTTC
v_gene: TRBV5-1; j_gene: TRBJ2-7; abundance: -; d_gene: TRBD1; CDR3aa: CASSLAGQGLYEQYF; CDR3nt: TGCGCCAGCAGCTTGGCGGGACAGGGTTTATACGAGCAGTACTTC
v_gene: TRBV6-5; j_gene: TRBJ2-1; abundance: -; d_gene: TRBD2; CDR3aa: CASSYGASGRPREQFF; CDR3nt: TGTGCCAGCAGTTACGGGGCTAGCGGGAGACCACGGGAGCAGTTCTTC
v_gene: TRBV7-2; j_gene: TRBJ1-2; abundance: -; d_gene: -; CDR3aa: CASRRDYGYTF; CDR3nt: TGTGCCAGCAGGAGGGACTATGGCTACACCTTC
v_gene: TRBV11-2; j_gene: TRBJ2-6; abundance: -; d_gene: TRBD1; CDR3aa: CASSLVGQGAGSGANVLTF; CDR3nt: TGTGCCAGCAGCTTAGTTGGACAGGGGGCAGGCTCTGGGGCCAACGTCCTGACTTTC
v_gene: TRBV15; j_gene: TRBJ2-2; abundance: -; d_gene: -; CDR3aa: CATSKENEVGELFF; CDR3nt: TGTGCCACCAGCAAGGAGAACGAAGTCGGGGAGCTGTTTTTT
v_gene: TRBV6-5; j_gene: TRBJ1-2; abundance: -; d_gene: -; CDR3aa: CASTGGTGYGYTF; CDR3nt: TGTGCCAGCACCGGGGGTACAGGCTATGGCTACACCTTC
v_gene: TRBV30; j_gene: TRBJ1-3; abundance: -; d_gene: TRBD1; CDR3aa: CAWTHRGRIGNTIYF; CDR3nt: TGTGCCTGGACCCACAGGGGGCGAATTGGAAACACCATATATTTT